Listed here is a single T cell receptor (beta chain). The antigen is unknown. The data are from a study of T cell responses to AZD1222 COVID-19 vaccine. Overall study results and limits: CD4 TCRs linked to vaccination spanned spike, dominating at 160-218 and 743-854.

Second-dose schedules of about 4 or about 12 weeks were combined. TCRdb's table, derived via immunoSEQ multiplex PCR, lists solely in-frame clones and lacks some. The sample carries about 150,000 clones, about 90% recorded once. The germline gives CDR1 SGHRS, CDR2 YFSETQ. This CDR3 has 18 residues. V lost 0 bases and J lost 0; bases outside the gene matches: 6. The TCR sequence derives from an adult who received the AZD1222 COVID-19 vaccine. The rearrangement links TRBV5-1 to TRBJ2-6; 7 nucleotides align to TRBD1. This specimen consisted of peripheral blood, obtained 28 days after the second AZD1222 dose. The CDR3 nucleotides are TGCGCCAGCAGCTTGGGGGGGACAGCTAGCTCTGGGGCCAACGTCCTGACTTTC. Amino acid sequence: CASSLGGTASSGANVLTF.